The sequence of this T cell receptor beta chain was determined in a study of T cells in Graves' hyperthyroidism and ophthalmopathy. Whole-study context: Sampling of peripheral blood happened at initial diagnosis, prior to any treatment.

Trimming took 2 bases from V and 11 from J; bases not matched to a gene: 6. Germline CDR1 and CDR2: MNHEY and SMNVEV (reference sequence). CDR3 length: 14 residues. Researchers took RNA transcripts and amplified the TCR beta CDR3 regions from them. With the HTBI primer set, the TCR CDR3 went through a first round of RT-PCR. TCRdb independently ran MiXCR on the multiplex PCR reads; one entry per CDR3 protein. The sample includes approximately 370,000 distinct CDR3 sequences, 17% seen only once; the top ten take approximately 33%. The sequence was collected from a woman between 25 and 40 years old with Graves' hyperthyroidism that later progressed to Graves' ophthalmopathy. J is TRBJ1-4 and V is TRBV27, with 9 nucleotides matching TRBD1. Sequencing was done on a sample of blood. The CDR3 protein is CASSLMDRGAKLFF. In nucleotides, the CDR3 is TGTGCCAGCAGTTTAATGGACAGGGGTGCTAAACTGTTTTTT.